Shown below are 32 T cell receptor beta chains from a single sample sequenced in a study of human T cells and chemical hapten exposure. Time point reported: patch test 1, 2 weeks after DPC sensitization. Treatment described: therapeutic diphenylcyclopropenone sensitization with weekly scalp DPC. One entry per CDR3 protein, called by TCRdb with MiXCR from the RACE reads. The profile shows around 120,000 distinct CDR3 sequences, 8% to 13% of them singletons. The sample consisted of whole blood, taken in connection with sensitization to the hapten diphenylcyclopropenone (DPC). These receptors all stem from a woman aged 35 to 49 with alopecia areata. Some clones in this sample may be carry-over from other donors' samples.

This clonotype was observed a handful of times. The V call is TRBV7-2, the J call TRBJ1-2; a weak D match, TRBD1 (5 bases). Germline V CDR1 and CDR2: SGHTA, FQGNSA. Deletions cut 1 base from V and 7 bases from J, with 28 bases between. This CDR3 spans 19 amino acids. CDR3 protein: CASSLGGAGGRRMRSGYTF. CDR3 bases: TGTGCCAGCAGCTTAGGTGGGGCGGGTGGACGGAGGATGCGTAGTGGCTACACCTTC.

The sample holds a few counts of this clonotype. The rearrangement uses TRBV29-1 and TRBJ2-3; D is unclear. The CDR3 consists of 13 residues. Trimming pared 7 bases from V and 1 base from J, leaving 12 bases between. CDR1 and CDR2 (germline): SQVTM, ANQGSEA. CDR3 in amino acids: CSAAPVGTDTQYF. CDR3 DNA: TGCAGCGCGGCCCCCGTCGGCACAGATACGCAGTATTTT.

This clonotype showed up just a few times. This CDR3 reads CASSERGGPISPQHF. CDR3 bases: TGTGCCAGCAGTGAAAGGGGAGGCCCCATCAGCCCCCAGCATTTT. V gene TRBV2 combines with J gene TRBJ1-5, with TRBD1 as a possible D gene (5 bases). The CDR3 is 15 amino acids. Germline values: CDR1 SNHLY, CDR2 FYNNEI. V was clipped by 2 bases and J by 10 bases, with 18 bases between them.

This clonotype came up a few times. The chain combines TRBV29-1 with TRBJ2-2, with D perhaps TRBD1 or TRBD2 (6 bases each). This CDR3 region has 15 residues. Looked up from germline, CDR1 is SQVTM and CDR2 is ANQGSEA. Trimming removed 7 bases at V and 5 bases at J, with 20 bases between. The CDR3 DNA reads as TGCAGCGCGGACAGATCCGGGACTCCTACCGGGGAGCTGTTTTTT. Its translation is CSADRSGTPTGELFF.

The table lists this clonotype with many counts. The chain links TRBV4-3 to TRBJ2-7; D gene unclear. This CDR3 is built from 14 residues. Trimming removed 0 bases at V and 7 bases at J, with 13 bases between. Germline CDR1 LGHNA, CDR2 YSLEER. CDR3 DNA: TGCGCCAGCAGCCAAGAATTCGCTCCGCGGGAGCAGTACTTC. Translating gives CASSQEFAPREQYF.

This clonotype has at least ten counts. The chain has TRBV6-2 or TRBV6-3 and TRBJ2-2; D call uncertain. The CDR3 is 15 residues long. V was pared by 0 bases and J by 6 bases, with 11 bases between. Germline lookup yields CDR1 MNHEY and CDR2 SVGEGT. CDR3 loop: CASSYSYIPAGELFF. CDR3 bases: TGTGCCAGCAGTTACTCATACATCCCCGCCGGGGAGCTGTTTTTT.

This clonotype was found many times. This rearrangement joins TRBV12-3 or TRBV12-4 to TRBJ2-5; 7 nucleotides line up with TRBD1. This CDR3 has 15 amino acids. The J segment lost 5 bases and the V segment lost 6 bases, leaving 12 bases of the junction unmatched. The CDR3 region is CASSPEGATGETQYF. CDR3 DNA: TGTGCCAGCAGCCCTGAGGGGGCCACCGGGGAGACCCAGTACTTC.

This clonotype was observed a few times. The chain links TRBV30 to TRBJ1-2; D call uncertain. Germline CDR1 and CDR2: GTSNPN and SVGIG (reference sequence). The CDR3 sequence is 14 residues long. The V end lost 1 base, the J end lost 4 bases, and 13 bases lay between the germline ends. The CDR3 region has the DNA TGTGCCTGGAGTGGGAGTAGGGCAGCCTATGGCTACACCTTC. This translates into CAWSGSRAAYGYTF.

This clonotype has only a few counts. This chain joins TRBV2 and TRBJ2-1; 9 positions agree with TRBD1. The CDR3 sequence is 15 residues long. Germline assignment: CDR1 SNHLY and CDR2 FYNNEI. V lost 4 bases to trimming and J lost 9 bases; unmatched junction nucleotides: 10. The CDR3 sequence: CASSAFGQGSGEQFF. Here the CDR3 DNA reads TGTGCCAGCAGTGCCTTCGGACAGGGGTCGGGTGAGCAGTTCTTC.

This clonotype has a count of ten or more. The J gene is TRBJ2-7, the V gene TRBV29-1, with TRBD2 matching 14 bases. This CDR3 spans 15 amino acids. Trimming cost V 6 bases and J 3 bases; bases outside gene matches: 7. Germline V gene lookup returns CDR1 SQVTM and CDR2 ANQGSEA. CDR3 amino acids: CSVSGTSGSYYEQYF. The DNA for the CDR3 is TGCAGCGTCTCTGGGACTAGCGGGAGTTACTACGAGCAGTACTTC.

This clonotype was detected ten times or more. This chain's CDR3 is CAWSYRGPFSSYNSPLHF. In DNA form, the CDR3 reads TGTGCCTGGAGTTACAGGGGCCCCTTTAGCTCCTATAATTCACCCCTCCACTTT. J is TRBJ1-6 and V is TRBV30; 7 bases match TRBD1. CDR1 is GTSNPN, CDR2 SVGIG, per germline (reference sequence). This CDR3 is 18 amino acids long. With V trimmed by 2 bases and J by 0 bases, 10 bases remained unmatched. The complete variable domain, with remaining parts taken from reference TRBV30 and TRBJ1-6, reads SQTIHQWPATLVQPVGSPLSLECTVEGTSNPNLYWYRQAAGRGLQLLFYSVGIGQISSEVPQNLSASRPQDRQFILSSKKLLLSDSGFYLCAWSYRGPFSSYNSPLHFGNGTRLTVT.

This clonotype was detected ten times or more. The V gene is TRBV7-2, the J gene TRBJ1-5; D gene unclear. V was pared by 2 bases and J by 7 bases, with 12 bases between. The germline V gene has CDR1 SGHTA and CDR2 FQGNSA. The CDR3 contains 14 residues. CDR3 sequence (DNA): TGTGCCAGCAGCTTATTCCGGGAACGGCAGCCCCAGCATTTT. Its protein product is CASSLFRERQPQHF.

The chain links TRBV13 to TRBJ1-1; the D gene is possibly TRBD1 (5 bases). The CDR3 covers 13 residues. With 5 bases removed from V and 8 bases from J, the gap between germline ends came to 15 bases. From germline, CDR1 is PRHDT and CDR2 FYEKMQ (reference sequence). The CDR3 region is CASSPDRGGEAFF. CDR3 in DNA: TGTGCCAGCAGCCCCGACCGCGGGGGGGAAGCTTTCTTT.

The chain recombines TRBV20-1 with TRBJ1-1; possible D gene TRBD1, 6 bases. In germline, CDR1 is DFQATT, CDR2 SNEGSKA (reference sequence). The CDR3 covers 13 residues. The V end lost 2 bases, the J end lost 0 bases, and 7 bases lay between the germline ends. The CDR3 bases are TGCAGTGCTAGAAGGGGGATGAACACTGAAGCTTTCTTT. This encodes CSARRGMNTEAFF.

This clonotype was seen at least ten times. The chain uses TRBV12-3 or TRBV12-4 and TRBJ1-3; D uncertain. V dropped 5 bases and J dropped 8 bases, with 4 bases sitting between them. The CDR3 loop spans 10 amino acids. CDR3 in DNA: TGTGCCAGCAGTCAACACACCATATATTTT. Residues: CASSQHTIYF.

CDR3 coding DNA: TGTGCCAGCAGCGGCTACAAACACACCGGGGAGCTGTTTTTT. Residues: CASSGYKHTGELFF. The chain employs TRBV7-2 and TRBJ2-2; D is unresolved. The CDR3 contains 14 residues. Germline CDR1 is SGHTA and CDR2 is FQGNSA. V was shortened by 5 bases and J by 3 bases, with 10 bases between the two germline ends. Full variable domain (rest looked up from reference TRBV7-2 and TRBJ2-2): GAGVSQSPSNKVTEKGKDVELRCDPISGHTALYWYRQSLGQGLEFLIYFQGNSAPDKSGLPSDRFSAERTGGSVSTLTIQRTQQEDSAVYLCASSGYKHTGELFFGEGSRLTVL.

This clonotype was seen a few times. J is TRBJ2-2 and V is TRBV10-3, with a possible D match to TRBD1 (5 bases). Trimming removed 10 bases from V and 0 bases from J, with 12 bases in between. Germline V gene sequence: CDR1 ENHRY, CDR2 SYGVKD. The CDR3 length is 14 residues. Here the CDR3 DNA reads TGTGCCACCGCAGGGCTCACGAACACCGGGGAGCTGTTTTTT. It codes for CATAGLTNTGELFF.

With regard to this clonotype: This could be a read error, since a much larger clone is one nucleotide away. This sequence joins TRBV4-2 and TRBJ2-7; D call uncertain. The CDR3 runs to 14 residues. Germline V gene lookup returns CDR1 LGHNA and CDR2 YNFKEQ. The CDR3 loop reads CVSSQAPKAYEQYF. Written as DNA, the CDR3 is TGTGTCAGCAGCCAAGCTCCTAAGGCATACGAGCAGTACTTC.

The chain links TRBV15 to TRBJ2-1; a possible D gene is TRBD2 (5 bases). Trimming left V 0 bases short and J 5 bases short, with 11 bases between. CDR3 length: 15 residues. Germline CDR1 and CDR2: LNHNV and YYDKDF (reference sequence). The CDR3 DNA reads TGTGCCACCAGCAGAGATCCGACTACAGACAATGAGCAGTTCTTC. This sequence encodes CATSRDPTTDNEQFF.

The gene calls are TRBV18 and TRBJ2-3; D unclear. V gave up 1 base and J gave up 0 bases, with 8 bases separating them. CDR3 size: 15 residues. The germline V gene has CDR1 KGHSH and CDR2 LQKENI. The CDR3 loop is CASSPRLGSTDTQYF. The CDR3 DNA reads TGTGCCAGCTCACCACGGTTAGGTAGCACAGATACGCAGTATTTT.

This chain connects TRBV7-2 to TRBJ1-2; perhaps TRBD1 as D (5 bases). Trimming stripped 5 bases from V and 2 bases from J, with 15 bases between. The CDR3 is 15 amino acids. Germline V gives CDR1 SGHTA, CDR2 FQGNSA. The CDR3 spells CASSRTGLGNYGYTF. CDR3 DNA: TGTGCCAGCAGCCGTACAGGCTTAGGAAACTATGGCTACACCTTC.

The chain is built from TRBV11-3 and TRBJ2-1; unclear D gene. Germline V CDR1 and CDR2: SGHNT, YENEEA. Trimming shortened V by 3 bases and J by 3 bases, and 9 bases separated the two germline ends. CDR3 length equals 14 residues. The CDR3, as DNA: TGTGCCAGCAGCTTCAGAGGTCGCTACAATGAGCAGTTCTTC. Protein product: CASSFRGRYNEQFF.

This clonotype was observed at least ten times. The genes are TRBV28 and TRBJ1-6; 9 bases match TRBD1. Germline V CDR1 and CDR2: MDHEN, SYDVKM. CDR3 length equals 13 residues. The ends lost 8 bases at V and 10 bases at J; junction bases unmatched: 6. DNA for the CDR3: TGTGCCAGCCGAACAGGGGGCGAGTCACCCCTCCACTTT. Its translation is CASRTGGESPLHF.

This clonotype was counted many times. This chain connects TRBV7-9 to TRBJ1-6; D remains ambiguous. Trimming took 2 bases from V and 7 from J, leaving 12 bases between them. Germline values: CDR1 SEHNR, CDR2 FQNEAQ (reference sequence). This CDR3 has 15 amino acids. CDR3 loop: CASSLITTNNSPLHF. The CDR3 DNA reads as TGTGCCAGCAGCTTAATCACAACCAACAATTCACCCCTCCACTTT.

This clonotype has a handful of counts. The J gene is TRBJ1-5, the V gene TRBV4-1; D gene uncertain. The CDR3 is 15 residues long. CDR1 and CDR2 (germline): MGHRA, YSYEKL. Trimming took 4 bases from V and 7 from J, leaving 17 bases between them. The CDR3 coding sequence is TGCGCCAGCAGCCCCACACCGTCGGGAAACCAGCCCCAGCATTTT. Its translation is CASSPTPSGNQPQHF.

This clonotype came up a few times. This chain joins TRBV13 and TRBJ1-1; D uncertain. Per germline, CDR1 PRHDT and CDR2 FYEKMQ (reference sequence). This CDR3 is 16 amino acids long. The V gene lost 5 bases and the J gene lost 1 base, with 17 bases spanning the gap. The CDR3 nucleotides are TGTGCCAGCAGCCGTCGCATGGGATCAGGGAACACTGAAGCTTTCTTT. Amino acid sequence: CASSRRMGSGNTEAFF.

This clonotype was detected ten times or more. The chain recombines TRBV7-3 with TRBJ1-6; D might be TRBD1 (6 bases). The V gene's germline CDR1 is SGHTA and CDR2 FQGTGA. Between the trimmed V and J ends, which lost 5 bases and 7 bases, there was a span of 15 bases. The CDR3 has 15 residues. Written as DNA, the CDR3 is TGTGCCAGCAGCGCGCAGGGGTTCGTGAATTCACCCCTCCACTTT. Amino acids: CASSAQGFVNSPLHF. The whole variable domain, remainder taken from reference TRBV7-3 and TRBJ1-6, is GAGVSQTPSNKVTEKGKYVELRCDPISGHTALYWYRQSLGQGPEFLIYFQGTGAADDSGLPNDRFFAVRPEGSVSTLKIQRTERGDSAVYLCASSAQGFVNSPLHFGNGTRLTVT.

This clonotype was observed many times. J is TRBJ2-1 and V is TRBV12-3 or TRBV12-4, with TRBD2 identical over 8 bases. The ends lost 6 bases at V and 0 bases at J; junction bases unmatched: 4. This CDR3 region has 15 residues. The CDR3 protein is CASRTGTSSYNEQFF. Written as DNA, the CDR3 is TGTGCCAGCAGAACCGGGACTAGCTCCTACAATGAGCAGTTCTTC.

This clonotype was seen a handful of times. V is TRBV5-1 and J is TRBJ2-5; D might be TRBD1 or TRBD2, each matching 6 bases. This CDR3 spans 14 amino acids. The V gene lost 5 bases and the J gene lost 4 bases, with 15 bases spanning the gap. Per the germline V gene, CDR1 is SGHRS and CDR2 is YFSETQ. CDR3 nucleotide sequence: TGCGCCAGCAGACTATCGGGGGCGGGAGAGACCCAGTACTTC. Its translation is CASRLSGAGETQYF.

V and J are TRBV20-1 and TRBJ1-1; 8 bases agree with TRBD1. Losses at the gene ends were 3 bases for V and 4 bases for J; bases not matched to a gene: 7. The germline gives CDR1 DFQATT, CDR2 SNEGSKA (reference sequence). The CDR3 has 14 residues. The CDR3 region has the DNA TGCAGTGCTAGTCCGGACACAGGGGGCACTGAAGCTTTCTTT. Protein sequence: CSASPDTGGTEAFF.

This clonotype was found many times. The V call is TRBV7-2, the J call TRBJ2-3; perhaps TRBD1 as D (5 bases). There are 14 residues in the CDR3. Germline assignment: CDR1 SGHTA and CDR2 FQGNSA. V was shortened by 7 bases and J by 4 bases, with 15 bases between the two germline ends. The CDR3 protein is CASTPSPGPDTQYF. The DNA of the CDR3 is TGTGCCAGCACCCCCTCCCCAGGGCCAGATACGCAGTATTTT.

This clonotype occurred a few times. The genes are TRBV28 and TRBJ1-4; 8 bases fit TRBD1. The CDR3 consists of 15 residues. V was pared by 3 bases and J by 8 bases, with 8 bases of the junction left unmatched. Germline CDR1 reads MDHEN; CDR2 reads SYDVKM. CDR3 sequence (DNA): TGTGCCAGCAGTTTCCCGGGACAGGTCCGGGAAAAACTGTTTTTT. It yields the protein CASSFPGQVREKLFF. Complete variable domain (other parts from reference TRBV28 and TRBJ1-4): DVKVTQSSRYLVKRTGEKVFLECVQDMDHENMFWYRQDPGLGLRLIYFSYDVKMKEKGDIPEGYSVSREKKERFSLILESASTNQTSMYLCASSFPGQVREKLFFGSGTQLSVL.